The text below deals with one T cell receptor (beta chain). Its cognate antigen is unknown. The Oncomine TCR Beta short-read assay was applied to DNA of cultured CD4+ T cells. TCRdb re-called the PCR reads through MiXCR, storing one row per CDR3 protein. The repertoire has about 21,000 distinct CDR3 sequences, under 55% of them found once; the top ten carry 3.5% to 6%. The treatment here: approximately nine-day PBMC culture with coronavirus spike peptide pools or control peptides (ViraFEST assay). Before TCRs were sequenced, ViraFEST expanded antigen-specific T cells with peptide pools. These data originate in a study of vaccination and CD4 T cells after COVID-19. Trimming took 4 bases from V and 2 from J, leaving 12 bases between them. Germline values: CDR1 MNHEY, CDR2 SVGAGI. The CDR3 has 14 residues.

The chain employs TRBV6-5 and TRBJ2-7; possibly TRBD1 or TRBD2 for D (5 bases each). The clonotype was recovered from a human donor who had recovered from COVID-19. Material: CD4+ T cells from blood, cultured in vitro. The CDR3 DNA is TGTGCCAGCAGTTGGGACGAAGGTCCCTACGAGCAGTACTTC. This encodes CASSWDEGPYEQYF.